This T cell receptor beta chain stems from a study of CD8+ T cells in alopecia areata. Whole-study context: The duration of tofacitinib was 6 to 18 months, with 6 months off drug afterward.

Sequencing used cDNA as its template, made by extracting RNA and reverse transcribing it. Clones were sequenced by immunoSEQ multiplex PCR, and TCRdb holds only the in-frame ones, with some missing. The sample holds about 150,000 clones, less than 65% seen once. Trimming left V 4 bases short and J 6 bases short, with 13 bases between. CDR1 is SGHDN and CDR2 is FVKESK in the germline V gene. This CDR3 spans 14 amino acids. The sequence came from a human donor with alopecia areata. The rearrangement joins TRBV14 to TRBJ2-1; D unresolved. The specimen was CD8+ T cells sorted from blood, collected at week 0. CDR3 DNA sequence: TGTGCCAGCAGCCCCGTGCCGAGGCCCAATGAGCAGTTCTTC. Translating gives CASSPVPRPNEQFF. The variable domain in full, completed from reference TRBV14 and TRBJ2-1, reads EAGVTQFPSHSVIEKGQTVTLRCDPISGHDNLYWYRRVMGKEIKFLLHFVKESKQDESGMPNNRFLAERTGGTYSTLKVQPAELEDSGVYFCASSPVPRPNEQFFGPGTRLTVL.